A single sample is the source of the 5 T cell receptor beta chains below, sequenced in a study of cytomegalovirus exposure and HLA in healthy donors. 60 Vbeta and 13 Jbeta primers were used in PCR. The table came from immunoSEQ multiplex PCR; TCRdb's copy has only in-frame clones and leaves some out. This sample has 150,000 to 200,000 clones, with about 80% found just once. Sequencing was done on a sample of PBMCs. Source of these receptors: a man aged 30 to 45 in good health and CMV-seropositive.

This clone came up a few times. The CDR3 spells CAWSVPELRNSGAKNIQYF. CDR3 DNA: TGTGCCTGGAGTGTACCGGAGTTACGCAACAGCGGGGCCAAAAACATTCAGTACTTC. The chain couples TRBV30 to TRBJ2-4, with D maybe TRBD2 (6 bases). Trimming cost V 0 bases and J 1 base, with 22 bases left between them. Germline lookup yields CDR1 GTSNPN and CDR2 SVGIG (reference sequence). The CDR3 covers 19 residues.

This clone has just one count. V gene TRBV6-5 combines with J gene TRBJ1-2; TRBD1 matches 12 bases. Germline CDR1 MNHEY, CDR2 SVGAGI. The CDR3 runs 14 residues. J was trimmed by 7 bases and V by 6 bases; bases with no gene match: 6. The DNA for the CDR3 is TGTGCCAGCAGACAGGGACAGGGGGCGGGTGGCTACACCTTC. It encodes CASRQGQGAGGYTF.

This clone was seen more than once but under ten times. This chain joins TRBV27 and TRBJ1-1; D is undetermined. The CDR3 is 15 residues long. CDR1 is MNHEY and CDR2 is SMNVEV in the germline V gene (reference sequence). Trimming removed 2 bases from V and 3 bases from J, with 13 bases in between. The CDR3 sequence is CASSLDGGRDTEAFF. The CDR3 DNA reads TGTGCCAGCAGTTTAGACGGAGGGAGGGACACTGAAGCTTTCTTT.

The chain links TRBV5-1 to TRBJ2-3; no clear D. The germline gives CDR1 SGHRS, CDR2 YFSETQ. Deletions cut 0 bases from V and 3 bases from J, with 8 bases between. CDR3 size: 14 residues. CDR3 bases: TGCGCCAGCAGCTTGGGGGCTCCTACAGATACGCAGTATTTT. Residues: CASSLGAPTDTQYF.

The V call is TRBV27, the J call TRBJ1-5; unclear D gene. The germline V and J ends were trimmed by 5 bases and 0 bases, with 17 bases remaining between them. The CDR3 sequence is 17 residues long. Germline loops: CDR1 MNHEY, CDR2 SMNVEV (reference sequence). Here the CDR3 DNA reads TGTGCCAGCAGTCCGTCCCGGGGTCCGTATAGCAATCAGCCCCAGCATTTT. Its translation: CASSPSRGPYSNQPQHF.